This TCR beta chain derives from a study of tumor-infiltrating lymphocytes in primary liver carcinoma. Study-wide results and caveats: The study used bulk unsorted samples and so did not compare CD4+ and CD8+ repertoires.

Production of TCR beta cDNA used around 0.45 ug total RNA together with a constant-region primer. Three-round nested multiplex PCR performed with slightly modified ARM-PCR produced the TCR beta libraries. MiXCR, applied by TCRdb to the multiplex PCR reads, yields one record per CDR3 protein. Here the sample spans about 210,000 distinct CDR3 sequences, around 60% being singletons. The source of the blood RNA was unsorted whole blood, and germline DNA was extracted as well. Comment on this clonotype: Its antigen is as yet unknown. This CDR3 is missing its conserved last phenylalanine or tryptophan, likely due to a read error.

The receptor comes from a woman aged 60-70 years with primary liver carcinoma and hepatitis B virus infection. The material sequenced was peripheral blood.

The CDR3 region is CVSSSPSGRPGNEQFL. In DNA, the CDR3 is TGTGTCAGCAGTTCCCCTAGCGGGAGGCCAGGCAATGAGCAGTTCCTC. This chain joins TRBV6-5 and TRBJ2-1; 11 positions agree with TRBD2. From germline, CDR1 is MNHEY and CDR2 SVGAGI. The CDR3 extends over 16 amino acids.